The 15 T cell receptor beta chains given below trace back to one sample, sequenced in a study of shared clonotypes between healthy human individuals (dated by TCRdb to the early 2020s). To prepare the library, the immunoSEQ multiplex PCR assay was applied. TCRdb took this table from immuneACCESS and kept in-frame rearrangements with V and J called. Such tables lack part of the clones; where checked against another copy, unresolved V genes explain under half of the gap, and the rest is unexplained. The table for this sample lists around 500,000 clones; less than 80% of them were counted only once. The ten most abundant clones make up 12% of the sample. The source material was PBMCs. The origin of the receptors is a woman between 40 and 50 years old in good health. Some clones in this sample may be carry-over from other donors' samples.

The V and J genes are TRBV28 and TRBJ2-5; 7 bases agree with TRBD2. The end of the DNA is better explained by TRBJ2-7, so the J call may be wrong. This CDR3 comprises 16 residues. Germline assignment: CDR1 MDHEN and CDR2 SYDVKM. The CDR3 nucleotides are TGTGCCAGCAGTTTCACGACAGCGGGAAGGAGGTACGAGCAGTACTTC. It specifies CASSFTTAGRRYEQYF.

The chain carries TRBV2 and TRBJ2-5; no clear D gene. CDR3 length: 13 amino acids. The germline V gene encodes CDR1 SNHLY and CDR2 FYNNEI. The V end was cut by 4 bases, the J end by 1 base, with 7 bases between. The DNA for the CDR3 is TGTGCCAGCAGTGTTTCGGTCCAAGAGACCCAGTACTTC. Amino acids: CASSVSVQETQYF.

This rearrangement joins TRBV10-3 to TRBJ1-4, with 10 bases identical to TRBD1. V gave up 10 bases and J gave up 0 bases; unmatched junction bases: 14. Germline V gives CDR1 ENHRY, CDR2 SYGVKD. The CDR3 has 18 amino acids. The DNA for the CDR3 is TGTGCCACCCACGCTGGGACCGGGACAGGGGCAACTAATGAAAAACTGTTTTTT. It translates to CATHAGTGTGATNEKLFF.

This chain connects TRBV5-1 to TRBJ2-1, with D maybe TRBD1 (5 bases). CDR3 length: 17 residues. The germline gives CDR1 SGHRS, CDR2 YFSETQ. V dropped 0 bases and J dropped 3 bases, with 16 bases sitting between them. The DNA for the CDR3 is TGCGCCAGCAGCTTGGTAACAGGCCTCTCGATCTACAATGAGCAGTTCTTC. It yields the protein CASSLVTGLSIYNEQFF.

The V call is TRBV19, the J call TRBJ2-3; a possible D gene is TRBD2 (5 bases). There are 11 residues in the CDR3. Germline CDR1 and CDR2: LNHDA and SQIVND (reference sequence). V lost 6 bases to trimming and J lost 7 bases, with 8 bases between them. The chain's CDR3 is CASRTGNTQYF. DNA of the CDR3: TGTGCCAGTAGGACGGGAAATACGCAGTATTTT.

This clone was seen only a few times. CDR3 sequence: CASSQTLAGAAGELFF. CDR3 coding DNA: TGTGCCAGCAGCCAAACCCTAGCGGGAGCGGCCGGGGAGCTGTTTTTT. V and J are TRBV4-2 and TRBJ2-2; 10 bases are shared with TRBD2. Unmatched junction bases numbered 6, after V lost 2 bases and J lost 6 bases. CDR3 length: 16 residues. The V gene's germline CDR1 is LGHNA and CDR2 YNFKEQ.

V is TRBV6-1 and J is TRBJ2-7, with 7 bases lining up with TRBD2. CDR1 MNHNS and CDR2 SASEGT come from the germline V gene. The CDR3 extends over 14 amino acids. Trimming took 0 bases from V and 4 from J; bases not matched to a gene: 3. CDR3 region: CASSEARGEYEQYF. The CDR3 DNA reads TGTGCCAGCAGTGAAGCCCGGGGGGAGTACGAGCAGTACTTC.

There are a few counts of this clone. The chain is built from TRBV9 and TRBJ2-1, with TRBD2 as a possible D gene (6 bases). Per germline, CDR1 SGDLS and CDR2 YYNGEE. Trimming left V 0 bases short and J 5 bases short, with 9 bases between. The CDR3 is made up of 14 amino acids. As DNA, the CDR3 is TGTGCCAGCAGCGTAGAAGGCGGGGACAATGAGCAGTTCTTC. Protein: CASSVEGGDNEQFF.

In its sample, this clone was seen a few times. V gene TRBV19 combines with J gene TRBJ2-7; 10 bases are a match to TRBD2. The CDR3 covers 17 residues. Germline loops: CDR1 LNHDA, CDR2 SQIVND (reference sequence). V gave up 0 bases and J gave up 1 base; unmatched junction bases: 6. Here the CDR3 reads CASSIDWLAGESYEQYF. The CDR3 nucleotides read TGTGCCAGTAGTATAGATTGGCTAGCGGGAGAGTCCTACGAGCAGTACTTC.

J is TRBJ2-1 and V is TRBV7-3; 16 bases line up with TRBD2. The germline gives CDR1 SGHTA, CDR2 FQGTGA. The CDR3 runs 18 residues. Germline trimming cut 5 bases from V and 6 bases from J; bases unmatched to any gene: 10. This CDR3 is CASSRGTSGRALRNEQFF. The CDR3 nucleotides are TGTGCCAGCAGCCGCGGGACTAGCGGGAGGGCTTTGCGCAATGAGCAGTTCTTC.

The V call is TRBV28, the J call TRBJ1-5, with unresolved D. CDR3 length: 13 residues. CDR1 MDHEN and CDR2 SYDVKM come from the germline V gene. Trimming cost V 2 bases and J 6 bases, with 8 bases left between them. CDR3 loop: CASSLMRVQPQHF. As DNA, the CDR3 is TGTGCCAGCAGTTTAATGAGGGTTCAGCCCCAGCATTTT. Full variable domain (remainder filled in from reference TRBV28 and TRBJ1-5): DVKVTQSSRYLVKRTGEKVFLECVQDMDHENMFWYRQDPGLGLRLIYFSYDVKMKEKGDIPEGYSVSREKKERFSLILESASTNQTSMYLCASSLMRVQPQHFGDGTRLSIL.

The V gene is TRBV10-3, the J gene TRBJ2-3, with 12 bases lining up with TRBD2. Germline V CDR1 and CDR2: ENHRY, SYGVKD. CDR3 length: 17 amino acids. V shed 0 bases, J shed 4 bases, and the junction held 5 bases outside the gene matches. The CDR3 sequence is CAISESILAGGSDTQYF. CDR3 nucleotide sequence: TGTGCCATCAGTGAGTCGATACTAGCGGGAGGTTCAGATACGCAGTATTTT.

J is TRBJ1-4 and V is TRBV9; D gene ambiguous. Germline values: CDR1 SGDLS, CDR2 YYNGEE. The CDR3 contains 16 residues. Trimming took off 0 bases at V and 3 bases at J, with 12 bases between the two ends. CDR3 residues: CASSVGVGPANEKLFF. The CDR3 DNA follows: TGTGCCAGCAGCGTAGGTGTGGGTCCGGCTAATGAAAAACTGTTTTTT.

This clone was counted between two and nine times. The chain uses TRBV28 and TRBJ2-1, with a tentative D call TRBD2 (6 bases). The germline V and J ends were trimmed by 2 bases and 0 bases, with 8 bases remaining between them. Germline CDR1 is MDHEN and CDR2 is SYDVKM. The CDR3 consists of 15 residues. This CDR3 is CASSLGGVSYNEQFF. CDR3 DNA sequence: TGTGCCAGCAGTTTAGGAGGGGTCTCCTACAATGAGCAGTTCTTC. Combining the CDR3 with reference TRBV28 and TRBJ2-1 gives the whole variable domain DVKVTQSSRYLVKRTGEKVFLECVQDMDHENMFWYRQDPGLGLRLIYFSYDVKMKEKGDIPEGYSVSREKKERFSLILESASTNQTSMYLCASSLGGVSYNEQFFGPGTRLTVL.

J is TRBJ1-1 and V is TRBV5-8; D remains unclear. CDR1 SGHTS and CDR2 YDEGEE come from the germline V gene. V shed 2 bases and J shed 0 bases, with 5 bases lying between them. The CDR3 length is 13 residues. In nucleotides, the CDR3 is TGTGCCAGCAGCTTCACCCTGAACACTGAAGCTTTCTTT. This sequence encodes CASSFTLNTEAFF.